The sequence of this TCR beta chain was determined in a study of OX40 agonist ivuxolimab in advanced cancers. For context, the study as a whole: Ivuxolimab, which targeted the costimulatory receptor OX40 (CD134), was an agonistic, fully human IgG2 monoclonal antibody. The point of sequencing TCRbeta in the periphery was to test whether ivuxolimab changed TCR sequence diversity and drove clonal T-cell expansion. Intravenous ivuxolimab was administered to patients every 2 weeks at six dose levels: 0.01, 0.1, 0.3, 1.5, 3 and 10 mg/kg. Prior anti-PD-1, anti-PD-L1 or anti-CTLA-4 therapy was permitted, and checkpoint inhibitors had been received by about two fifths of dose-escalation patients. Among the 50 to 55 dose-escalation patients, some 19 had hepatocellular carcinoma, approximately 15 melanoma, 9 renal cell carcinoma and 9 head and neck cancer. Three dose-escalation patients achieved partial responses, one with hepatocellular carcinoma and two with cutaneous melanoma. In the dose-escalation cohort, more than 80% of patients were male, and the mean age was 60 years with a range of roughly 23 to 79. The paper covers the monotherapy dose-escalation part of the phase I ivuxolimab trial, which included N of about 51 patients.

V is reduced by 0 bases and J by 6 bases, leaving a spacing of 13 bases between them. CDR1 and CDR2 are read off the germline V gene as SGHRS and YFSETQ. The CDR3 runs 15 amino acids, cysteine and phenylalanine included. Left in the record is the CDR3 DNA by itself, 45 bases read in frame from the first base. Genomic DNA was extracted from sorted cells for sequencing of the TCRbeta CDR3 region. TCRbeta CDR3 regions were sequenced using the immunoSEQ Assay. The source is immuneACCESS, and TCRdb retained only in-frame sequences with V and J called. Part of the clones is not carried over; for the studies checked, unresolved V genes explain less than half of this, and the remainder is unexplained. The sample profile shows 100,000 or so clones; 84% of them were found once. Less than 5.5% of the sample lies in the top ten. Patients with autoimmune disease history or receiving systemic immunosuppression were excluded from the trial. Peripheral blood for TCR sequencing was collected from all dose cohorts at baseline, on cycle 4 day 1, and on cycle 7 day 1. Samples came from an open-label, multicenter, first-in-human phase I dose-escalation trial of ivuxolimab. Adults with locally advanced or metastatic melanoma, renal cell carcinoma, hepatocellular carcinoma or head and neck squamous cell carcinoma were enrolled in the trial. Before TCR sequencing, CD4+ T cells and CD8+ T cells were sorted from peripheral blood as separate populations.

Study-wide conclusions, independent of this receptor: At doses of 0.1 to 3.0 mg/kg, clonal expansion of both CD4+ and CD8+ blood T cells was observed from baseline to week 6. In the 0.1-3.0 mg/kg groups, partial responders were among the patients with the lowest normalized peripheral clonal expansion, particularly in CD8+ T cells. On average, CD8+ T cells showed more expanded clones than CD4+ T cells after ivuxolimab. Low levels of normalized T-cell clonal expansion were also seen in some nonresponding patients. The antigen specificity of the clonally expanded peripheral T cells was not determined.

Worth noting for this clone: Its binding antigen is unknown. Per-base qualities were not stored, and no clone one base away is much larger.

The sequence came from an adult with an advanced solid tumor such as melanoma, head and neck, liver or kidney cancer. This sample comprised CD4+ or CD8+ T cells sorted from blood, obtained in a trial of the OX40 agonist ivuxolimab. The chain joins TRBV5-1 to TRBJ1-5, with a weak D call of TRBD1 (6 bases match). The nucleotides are TGCGCCAGCAGCTTGGCCCCAGGGGAAGGTCAGCCCCAGCATTTT. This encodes CASSLAPGEGQPQHF.